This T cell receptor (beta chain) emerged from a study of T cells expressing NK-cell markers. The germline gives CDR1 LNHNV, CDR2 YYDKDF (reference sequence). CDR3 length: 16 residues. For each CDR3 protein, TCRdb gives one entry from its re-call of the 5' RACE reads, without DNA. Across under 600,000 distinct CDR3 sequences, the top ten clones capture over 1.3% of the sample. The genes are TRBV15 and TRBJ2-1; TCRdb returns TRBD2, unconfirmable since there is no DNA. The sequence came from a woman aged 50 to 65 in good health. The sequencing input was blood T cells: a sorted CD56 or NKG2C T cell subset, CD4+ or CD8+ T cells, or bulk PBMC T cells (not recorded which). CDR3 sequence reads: CATSRETSGIYNEQFF.